In this sample, the clone carrying this T cell receptor beta chain turned up many times. The antigen is not known. These data are taken from a study of T cells in Graves' hyperthyroidism and ophthalmopathy. Study-wide findings and caveats: Within blood appeared most thyroid clonotypes that had expanded above 0.001. Ophthalmopathy was separated from stable hyperthyroidism by a 13 V-J model.

Germline CDR1 MNHNS, CDR2 SASEGT. With 6 bases removed from V and 6 bases from J, the gap between germline ends came to 11 bases. The CDR3 loop spans 12 amino acids. RNA transcripts provided the source from which TCR beta CDR3 regions were amplified. The TCR CDR3 first-round RT-PCR relied on the HTBI primer set. TCRdb used MiXCR to reprocess the multiplex PCR reads, holding one entry per CDR3 protein. Of approximately 200,000 distinct CDR3 sequences in the sample, around 19% were seen once. These patients, aged 18 to 65, had recently diagnosed hyperthyroidism lasting under 2 months. The diagnostic basis comprised clinical symptoms, serum thyroxine and TRAb, thyroid ultrasound and orbital computed tomography.

The chain is built from TRBV6-1 and TRBJ1-1; D ambiguous. The sample comprised blood. The sequence was collected from a middle-aged man with Graves' hyperthyroidism. This chain's CDR3 is CASSYRQPEAFF. The DNA of the CDR3 is TGTGCCAGCAGCTACAGACAACCTGAAGCTTTCTTT.